This TCR beta chain was identified in a study of CD8+ T cells in alopecia areata. Whole-study context: Those patients who were treated received oral tofacitinib, which was given at 5 to 10 mg twice daily for moderate-to-severe alopecia areata.

Extracted RNA was reverse transcribed into cDNA, the sequencing template. Some clones are missing from TCRdb's copy, which holds only in-frame ones; the method was immunoSEQ multiplex PCR. This repertoire shows over 150,000 clones, 58% found once; its top ten account for about 5.5%. Documented treatment: oral pan-JAK inhibitor, 5-10 mg twice daily. The V gene lost 1 base and the J gene lost 2 bases, with 6 bases spanning the gap. Germline CDR1 is LGHNA and CDR2 is YSLEER. The CDR3 is 14 amino acids. The sequence derives from a human donor with alopecia areata. The rearrangement uses TRBV4-3 and TRBJ1-3; D is unclear. The sequences come from CD4+ T cells sorted from blood, collected at week 24, from a patient treated with tofacitinib. CDR3 loop: CASSQAAAGNTIYF. The CDR3 nucleotides are TGCGCCAGCAGCCAAGCGGCGGCTGGAAACACCATATATTTT.